The 9 T cell receptor beta chains below all came from one sample that was sequenced in a study of lymphopenia after photon versus proton radiotherapy. The repertoire was sequenced with immunoSEQ multiplex PCR; TCRdb's copy has only in-frame clones and lacks some. Of 160,000 or so clones in the sample, 80% to 90% were seen once. This specimen consisted of peripheral blood, obtained from a patient treated with photon-based radiotherapy. Receptors were obtained from a man over 45 with gastric cancer.

This chain links TRBV6-1 with TRBJ2-5, with 8 bases aligning to TRBD1. V gave up 0 bases and J gave up 3 bases; unmatched junction bases: 0. This CDR3 contains 14 residues. Germline loops: CDR1 MNHNS, CDR2 SASEGT. CDR3 DNA sequence: TGTGCCAGCAGTGAAGCGGACAGGGAAGAGACCCAGTACTTC. This codes for CASSEADREETQYF.

The sample holds one count of this clone. J is TRBJ2-6 and V is TRBV19, with 10 nucleotides matching TRBD1. Per the germline V gene, CDR1 is LNHDA and CDR2 is SQIVND (reference sequence). The CDR3 totals 16 residues. With V trimmed by 10 bases and J by 2 bases, 8 bases remained unmatched. The CDR3 loop reads CATKSGQGTGANVLTF. In DNA, the CDR3 is TGTGCCACCAAATCGGGACAGGGGACTGGGGCCAACGTCCTGACTTTC.

This chain uses TRBV5-6 with TRBJ2-1; TRBD1 matches at 8 bases. V shed 4 bases, J shed 16 bases, and the junction held 10 bases outside the gene matches. Germline V gene sequence: CDR1 SGHDT, CDR2 YYEEEE. The CDR3 consists of 12 residues. The CDR3 sequence is CASSAGQGRGFF. CDR3 DNA sequence: TGTGCCAGCAGCGCCGGACAGGGTCGGGGTTTCTTC.

This clone came up once. The chain is built from TRBV28 and TRBJ1-2; D is uncertain. V was pared by 4 bases and J by 7 bases, with 10 bases between. The CDR3 runs 12 residues. Germline V gene lookup returns CDR1 MDHEN and CDR2 SYDVKM. CDR3 DNA sequence: TGTGCCAGCAGTTCAGGCCCTTCTGGCTACACCTTC. Translation gives CASSSGPSGYTF.

This chain joins TRBV28 and TRBJ2-7; TRBD1 aligns across 11 bases. Per germline, CDR1 MDHEN and CDR2 SYDVKM. CDR3 length: 15 amino acids. V gave up 6 bases and J gave up 5 bases; unmatched junction bases: 9. CDR3: CASSPPRTGGNEQYF. The DNA for the CDR3 is TGTGCCAGCAGCCCCCCTCGGACAGGGGGCAACGAGCAGTACTTC.

In this sample, this clone turned up a few times. This chain links TRBV11-2 with TRBJ1-1, with D perhaps TRBD1 (6 bases). This CDR3 contains 15 residues. The V and J ends lost 1 base and 1 base respectively, with 10 bases between them. Germline values: CDR1 SGHAT, CDR2 FQNNGV. The CDR3 loop is CASSLGGGPNTEAFF. Written as DNA, the CDR3 is TGTGCCAGCAGCTTAGGTGGGGGCCCGAACACTGAAGCTTTCTTT.

This chain uses TRBV18 with TRBJ2-1; 8 bases agree with TRBD2. Germline V CDR1 and CDR2: KGHSH, LQKENI. The length of the CDR3 is 15 residues. The J segment lost 9 bases and the V segment lost 6 bases, leaving 13 bases of the junction unmatched. CDR3: CASSRLVAGSGEQFF. The CDR3 DNA is TGTGCCAGCTCCCGTTTGGTAGCGGGAAGCGGTGAGCAGTTCTTC.

The gene calls are TRBV12-5 and TRBJ2-5; D is perhaps TRBD1 (6 bases). The CDR3 extends over 13 amino acids. Trimming cost V 6 bases and J 5 bases, with 13 bases left between them. Per germline, CDR1 LGHNT and CDR2 FRNRAP. The chain's CDR3 is CASGRGGLETQYF. CDR3 sequence (DNA): TGTGCTAGTGGCAGAGGGGGTTTGGAGACCCAGTACTTC.

This chain uses TRBV28 with TRBJ2-3; the match to TRBD2 covers 7 bases. The CDR3 contains 15 residues. Germline V gene sequence: CDR1 MDHEN, CDR2 SYDVKM. V trimming: 4 bases; J trimming: 0 bases; junction bases outside the gene matches: 4. The CDR3 DNA reads TGTGCCAGCAGTTCTAGCGGAGCTAGCACAGATACGCAGTATTTT. This translates into CASSSSGASTDTQYF.